The 9 T cell receptor beta chains in this list originate from one sample, sequenced in a study of blood T cell repertoires in COVID-19. TCRdb's copy holds only in-frame clones and misses some; the assay was immunoSEQ multiplex PCR. Altogether approximately 330,000 clones are present, roughly 89% being singletons, with the ten largest covering roughly 9.9%. The sample taken for sequencing was peripheral blood. All receptors come from a man in his thirties or forties with COVID-19, enrolled during active disease.

Points on this clone: Germline and junction disagree at one end, which may indicate a read error. The V gene is TRBV10-3, the J gene TRBJ1-6, with 9 bases aligning to TRBD1. Per the germline V gene, CDR1 is ENHRY and CDR2 is SYGVKD. The CDR3 runs 15 residues. The CDR3 spells CAISKSGQGGSPLHF. CDR3 nucleotide sequence: TGTGCCATCAGTAAGTCGGGACAGGGTGGTTCACCCCTCCACTTT.

The genes are TRBV10-3 and TRBJ2-1; 10 nucleotides agree with TRBD1. Germline V gene lookup returns CDR1 ENHRY and CDR2 SYGVKD. The CDR3 is 15 amino acids. V gave up 4 bases and J gave up 6 bases; unmatched junction bases: 6. For the CDR3, the DNA is TGTGCCATCAGTGGTCGGACAGGGGGGTTCAATGAGCAGTTCTTC. Protein sequence: CAISGRTGGFNEQFF.

V gene TRBV7-2 combines with J gene TRBJ2-1, with D possibly TRBD2 on 6 matching bases. The CDR3 runs to 12 residues. V was cut by 2 bases and J by 13 bases, with 12 bases left in between. Germline V gives CDR1 SGHTA, CDR2 FQGNSA. CDR3 sequence reads: CASSLSGTSQFF. For the CDR3, the DNA is TGTGCCAGCAGCTTATCCGGGACTTCACAGTTCTTC.

J is TRBJ2-7 and V is TRBV29-1; a possible D gene is TRBD1 (6 bases). The CDR3 extends over 13 amino acids. Trimming removed 7 bases at V and 4 bases at J, with 17 bases between. The germline V gene encodes CDR1 SQVTM and CDR2 ANQGSEA. As DNA, the CDR3 is TGCAGCGCCACCACGTCGGACAGATACGAGCAGTACTTC. This codes for CSATTSDRYEQYF.

CDR3 coding DNA: TGTGCCAGCAGCTTAGGCAGGGTAGAAGCTTTCTTT. Its translation is CASSLGRVEAFF. The J gene is TRBJ1-1, the V gene TRBV7-9; D is possibly TRBD1 (5 bases). CDR3 length: 12 residues. V was cut by 1 base and J by 8 bases, with 8 bases left in between. Per the germline V gene, CDR1 is SEHNR and CDR2 is FQNEAQ (reference sequence).

This chain joins TRBV29-1 and TRBJ1-1; 8 nucleotides line up with TRBD1. This CDR3 spans 14 amino acids. J was trimmed by 4 bases and V by 0 bases; bases with no gene match: 4. In germline, CDR1 is SQVTM, CDR2 ANQGSEA. Written as DNA, the CDR3 is TGCAGCGTTGAAGATGGACAGGGACGCACTGAAGCTTTCTTT. Translated, it gives CSVEDGQGRTEAFF. The whole variable domain, remainder taken from reference TRBV29-1 and TRBJ1-1, is SAVISQKPSRDICQRGTSLTIQCQVDSQVTMMFWYRQQPGQSLTLIATANQGSEATYESGFVIDKFPISRPNLTFSTLTVSNMSPEDSSIYLCSVEDGQGRTEAFFGQGTRLTVV.

This sequence joins TRBV30 and TRBJ1-2; 8 bases are a match to TRBD1. Germline assignment: CDR1 GTSNPN and CDR2 SVGIG (reference sequence). V was pared by 4 bases and J by 3 bases, with 13 bases of the junction left unmatched. CDR3 length: 16 amino acids. The CDR3 is CAWNMGRTGYDYGYTF. The CDR3 coding sequence is TGTGCCTGGAATATGGGTAGGACAGGGTATGACTATGGCTACACCTTC.

This clone was recorded only once. The chain is built from TRBV9 and TRBJ1-4, with 8 positions matching TRBD1. The CDR3 is 14 amino acids. V shed 4 bases and J 7 bases; nucleotides not matched to a gene: 6. The germline gives CDR1 SGDLS, CDR2 YYNGEE. The DNA for the CDR3 is TGTGCCAGCAGCCCCACAGGGGGGCGTGAAAAACTGTTTTTT. It translates to CASSPTGGREKLFF.

This rearrangement joins TRBV11-2 to TRBJ1-2; no reliable D call. Trimming removed 2 bases at V and 6 bases at J, with 10 bases between. CDR1 is SGHAT and CDR2 is FQNNGV in the germline V gene. The length of the CDR3 is 13 residues. The CDR3 spells CASSLTGSDGYTF. CDR3 sequence (DNA): TGTGCCAGCAGCTTAACGGGATCCGATGGCTACACCTTC. The entire variable domain, with the rest obtained from reference TRBV11-2 and TRBJ1-2, is as follows: EAGVAQSPRYKIIEKRQSVAFWCNPISGHATLYWYQQILGQGPKLLIQFQNNGVVDDSQLPKDRFSAERLKGVDSTLKIQPAKLEDSAVYLCASSLTGSDGYTFGSGTRLTVV.